The present T cell receptor beta chain was sequenced within a study of cytomegalovirus exposure and HLA in healthy donors. Study in general: Earlier work reported 100 million or so unique TCR beta sequences from about 180 million T cells. Notes on the study in general: The HLA-A and HLA-B alleles of most subjects were reportedly predicted accurately from TCR beta sequences. A few V segments could not be told apart, such as TRBV6-2 and TRBV6-3, and were left out. Prior analysis indicated that the majority of TCR beta V segments exhibited productivity approximately 90% or approximately 30% of the time.

The PCR had 60 Vbeta and 13 Jbeta primers. Clones were read by immunoSEQ multiplex PCR, and TCRdb kept only the in-frame ones, dropping some. The sample holds around 150,000 clones, roughly three quarters seen once. The CDR3 spans 14 residues. Germline V gene lookup returns CDR1 SGHTA and CDR2 FQGNSA. V was trimmed by 1 base and J by 4 bases, leaving 11 bases between them. A remark on this clone: Its antigen is not identified.

Sequenced input: PBMCs. The chain carries TRBV7-2 and TRBJ2-7; a weak D match, TRBD2 (6 bases). This TCR derives from a man under 40 in good health and CMV-seronegative. CDR3 residues: CASSLVGSGYEQYF. The CDR3 region has the DNA TGTGCCAGCAGCTTAGTTGGTAGCGGTTACGAGCAGTACTTC.